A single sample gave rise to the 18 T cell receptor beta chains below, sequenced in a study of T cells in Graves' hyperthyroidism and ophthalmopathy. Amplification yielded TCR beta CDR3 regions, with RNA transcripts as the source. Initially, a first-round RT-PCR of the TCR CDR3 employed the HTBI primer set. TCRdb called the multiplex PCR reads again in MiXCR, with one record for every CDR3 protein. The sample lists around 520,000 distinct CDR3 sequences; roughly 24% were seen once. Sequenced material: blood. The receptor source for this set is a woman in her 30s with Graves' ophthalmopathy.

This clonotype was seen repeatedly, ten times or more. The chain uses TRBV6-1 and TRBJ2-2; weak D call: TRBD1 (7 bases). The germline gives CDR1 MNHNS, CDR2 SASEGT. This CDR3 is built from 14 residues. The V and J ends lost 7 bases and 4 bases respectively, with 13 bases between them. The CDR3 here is CASNRQGGTGELFF. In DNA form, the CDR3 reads TGTGCCAGCAACCGACAGGGAGGCACCGGGGAGCTGTTTTTT.

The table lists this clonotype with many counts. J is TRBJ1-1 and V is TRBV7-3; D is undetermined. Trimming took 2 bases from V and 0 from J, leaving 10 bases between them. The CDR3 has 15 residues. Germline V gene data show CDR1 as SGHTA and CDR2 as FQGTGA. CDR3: CASSLGPGMNTEAFF. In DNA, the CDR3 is TGTGCCAGCAGCTTAGGGCCGGGTATGAACACTGAAGCTTTCTTT.

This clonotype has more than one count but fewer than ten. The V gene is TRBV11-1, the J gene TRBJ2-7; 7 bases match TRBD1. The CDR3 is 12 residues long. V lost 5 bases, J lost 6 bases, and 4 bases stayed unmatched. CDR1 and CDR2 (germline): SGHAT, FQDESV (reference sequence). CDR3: CASSPGGREQYF. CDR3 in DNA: TGTGCCAGCAGCCCAGGGGGACGCGAGCAGTACTTC.

Written as DNA, the CDR3 is TGTGCCAGCAGTCCGGGACTGGGACTCGGGACCCAGTACTTC. It yields the protein CASSPGLGLGTQYF. The chain carries TRBV12-3 or TRBV12-4 and TRBJ2-5; a weak D match, TRBD2 (6 bases). The ends were cut back, 5 bases at V and 7 bases at J, with 17 bases in the middle. The length of the CDR3 is 14 residues.

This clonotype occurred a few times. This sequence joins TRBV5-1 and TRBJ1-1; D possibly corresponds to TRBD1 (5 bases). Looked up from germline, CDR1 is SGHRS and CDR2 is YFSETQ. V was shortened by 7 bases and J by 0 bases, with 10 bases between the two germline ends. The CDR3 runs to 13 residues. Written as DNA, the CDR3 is TGCGCCAGCGGTAGGGACCTGAACACTGAAGCTTTCTTT. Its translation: CASGRDLNTEAFF.

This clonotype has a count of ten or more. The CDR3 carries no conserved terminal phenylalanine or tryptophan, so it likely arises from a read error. CDR3 sequence: CASSPYERGAGELFL. In DNA, the CDR3 is TGCGCCAGCAGCCCCTATGAGCGGGGTGCCGGGGAGCTGTTTCTT. The chain links TRBV4-1 to TRBJ2-2; TRBD2 agrees at 7 bases. The J segment lost 6 bases and the V segment lost 4 bases, leaving 8 bases of the junction unmatched. The CDR3 is 15 residues long. The germline gives CDR1 MGHRA, CDR2 YSYEKL.

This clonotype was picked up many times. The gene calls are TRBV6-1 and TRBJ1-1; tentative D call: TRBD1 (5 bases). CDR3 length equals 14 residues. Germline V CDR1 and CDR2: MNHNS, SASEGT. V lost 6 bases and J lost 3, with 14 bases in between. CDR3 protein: CASRIGVGDTEAFF. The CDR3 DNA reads TGTGCCAGCAGGATAGGGGTGGGGGACACTGAAGCTTTCTTT.

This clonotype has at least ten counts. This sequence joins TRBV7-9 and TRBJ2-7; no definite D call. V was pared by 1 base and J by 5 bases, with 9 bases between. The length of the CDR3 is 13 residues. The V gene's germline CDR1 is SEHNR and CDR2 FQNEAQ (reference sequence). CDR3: CASSLGRWDEQYF. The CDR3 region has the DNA TGTGCCAGCAGCTTAGGCAGATGGGACGAGCAGTACTTC.

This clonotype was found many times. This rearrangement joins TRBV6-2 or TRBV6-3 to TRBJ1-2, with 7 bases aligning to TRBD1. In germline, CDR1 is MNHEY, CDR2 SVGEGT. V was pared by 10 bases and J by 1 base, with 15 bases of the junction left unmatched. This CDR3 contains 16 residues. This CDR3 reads CATSNPHRGVNYGYTF. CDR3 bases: TGTGCCACCTCAAACCCCCACAGGGGCGTTAACTATGGCTACACCTTC.

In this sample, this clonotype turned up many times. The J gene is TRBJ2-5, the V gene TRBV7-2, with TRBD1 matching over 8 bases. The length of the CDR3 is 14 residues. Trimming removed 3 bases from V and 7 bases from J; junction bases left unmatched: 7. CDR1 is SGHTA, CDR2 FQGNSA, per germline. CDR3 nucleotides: TGTGCCAGCAGCTTTCCCGACAGGGGCGGGACCCAGTACTTC. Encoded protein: CASSFPDRGGTQYF.

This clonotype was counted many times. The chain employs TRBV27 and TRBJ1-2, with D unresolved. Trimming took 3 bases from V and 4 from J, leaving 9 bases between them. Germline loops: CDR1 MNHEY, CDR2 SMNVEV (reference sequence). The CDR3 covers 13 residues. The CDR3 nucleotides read TGTGCCAGCAGTTTTGAAGGACTCTATGGCTACACCTTC. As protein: CASSFEGLYGYTF.

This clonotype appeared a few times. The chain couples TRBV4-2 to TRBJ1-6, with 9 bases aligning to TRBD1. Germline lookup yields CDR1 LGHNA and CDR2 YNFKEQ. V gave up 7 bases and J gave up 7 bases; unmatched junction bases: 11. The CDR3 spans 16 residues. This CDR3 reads CASTKDWGQGNSPLHF. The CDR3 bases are TGTGCCAGCACAAAAGATTGGGGACAGGGCAATTCACCCCTCCACTTT.

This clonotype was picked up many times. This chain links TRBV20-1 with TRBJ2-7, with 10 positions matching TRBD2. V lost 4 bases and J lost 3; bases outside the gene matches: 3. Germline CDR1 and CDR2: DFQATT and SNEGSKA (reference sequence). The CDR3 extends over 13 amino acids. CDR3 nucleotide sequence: TGCAGTGCTATAAGCGGGGGGGACTACGAGCAGTACTTC. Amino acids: CSAISGGDYEQYF.

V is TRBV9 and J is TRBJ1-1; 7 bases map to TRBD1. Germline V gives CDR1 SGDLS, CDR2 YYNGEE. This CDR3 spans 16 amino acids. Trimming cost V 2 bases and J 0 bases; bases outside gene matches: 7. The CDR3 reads CASSVVGQGVNTEAFF. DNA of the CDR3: TGTGCCAGCAGCGTTGTGGGGCAGGGGGTGAACACTGAAGCTTTCTTT.

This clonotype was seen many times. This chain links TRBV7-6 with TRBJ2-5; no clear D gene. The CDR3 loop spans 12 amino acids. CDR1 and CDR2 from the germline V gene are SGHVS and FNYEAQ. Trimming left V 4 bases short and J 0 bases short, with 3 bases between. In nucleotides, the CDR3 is TGTGCCAGCAGCTCGCACCAAGAGACCCAGTACTTC. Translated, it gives CASSSHQETQYF.

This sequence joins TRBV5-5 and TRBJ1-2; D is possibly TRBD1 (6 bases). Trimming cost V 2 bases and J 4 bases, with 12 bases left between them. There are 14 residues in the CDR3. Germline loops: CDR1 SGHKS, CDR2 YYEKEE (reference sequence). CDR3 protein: CASSLADSPYGYTF. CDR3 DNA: TGTGCCAGCAGCTTAGCGGACAGCCCCTATGGCTACACCTTC.

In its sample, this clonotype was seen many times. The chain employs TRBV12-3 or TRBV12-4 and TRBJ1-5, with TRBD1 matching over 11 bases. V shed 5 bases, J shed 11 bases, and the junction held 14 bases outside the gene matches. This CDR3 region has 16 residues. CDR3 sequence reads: CASSLPGQGGGLAQHF. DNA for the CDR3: TGTGCCAGCAGTCTTCCGGGACAGGGGGGGGGTTTGGCCCAGCATTTT.

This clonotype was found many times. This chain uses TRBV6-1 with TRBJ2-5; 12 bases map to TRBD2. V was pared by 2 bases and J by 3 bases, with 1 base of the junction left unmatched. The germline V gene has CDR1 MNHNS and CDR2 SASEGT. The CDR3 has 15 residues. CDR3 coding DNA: TGTGCCAGCAGTGAACTAGCGGGGGGGAAAGAGACCCAGTACTTC. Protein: CASSELAGGKETQYF.